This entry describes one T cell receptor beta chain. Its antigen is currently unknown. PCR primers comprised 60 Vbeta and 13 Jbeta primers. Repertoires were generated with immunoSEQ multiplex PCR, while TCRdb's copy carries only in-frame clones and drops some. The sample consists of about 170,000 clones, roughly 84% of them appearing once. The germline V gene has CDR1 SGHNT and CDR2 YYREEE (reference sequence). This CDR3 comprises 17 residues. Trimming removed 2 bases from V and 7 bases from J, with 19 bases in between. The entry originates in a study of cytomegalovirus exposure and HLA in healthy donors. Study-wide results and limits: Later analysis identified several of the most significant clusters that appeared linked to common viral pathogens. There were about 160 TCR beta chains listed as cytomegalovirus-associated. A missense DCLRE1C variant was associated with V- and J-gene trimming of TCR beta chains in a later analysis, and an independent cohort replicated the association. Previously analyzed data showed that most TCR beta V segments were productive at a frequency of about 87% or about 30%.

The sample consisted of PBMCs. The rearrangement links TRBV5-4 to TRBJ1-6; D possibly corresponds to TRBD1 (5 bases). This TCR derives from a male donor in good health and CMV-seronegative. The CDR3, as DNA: TGTGCCAGCAGCTTTCACGCCCAGAGACAGTCCAATTCACCCCTCCACTTT. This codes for CASSFHAQRQSNSPLHF. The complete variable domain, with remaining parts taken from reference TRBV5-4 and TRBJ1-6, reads ETGVTQSPTHLIKTRGQQVTLRCSSQSGHNTVSWYQQALGQGPQFIFQYYREEENGRGNFPPRFSGLQFPNYSSELNVNALELDDSALYLCASSFHAQRQSNSPLHFGNGTRLTVT.